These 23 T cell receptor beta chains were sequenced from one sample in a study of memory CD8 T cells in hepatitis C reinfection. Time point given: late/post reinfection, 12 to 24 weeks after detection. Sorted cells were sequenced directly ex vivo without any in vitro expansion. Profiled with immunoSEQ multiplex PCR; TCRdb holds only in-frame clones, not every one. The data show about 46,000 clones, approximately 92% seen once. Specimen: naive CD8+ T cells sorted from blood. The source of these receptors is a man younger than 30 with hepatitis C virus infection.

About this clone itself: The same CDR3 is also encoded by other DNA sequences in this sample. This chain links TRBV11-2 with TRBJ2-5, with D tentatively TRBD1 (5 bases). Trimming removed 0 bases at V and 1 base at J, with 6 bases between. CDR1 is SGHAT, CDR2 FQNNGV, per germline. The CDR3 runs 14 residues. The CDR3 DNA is TGTGCCAGCAGCTTAGATGACAGCCAAGAGACCCAGTACTTC. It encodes CASSLDDSQETQYF.

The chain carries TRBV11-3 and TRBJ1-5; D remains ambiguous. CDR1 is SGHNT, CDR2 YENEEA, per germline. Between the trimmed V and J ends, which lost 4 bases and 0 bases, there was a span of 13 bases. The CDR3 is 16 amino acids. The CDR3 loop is CASSSPGAGSNQPQHF. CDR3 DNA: TGTGCCAGCAGCTCCCCCGGAGCCGGTAGCAATCAGCCCCAGCATTTT.

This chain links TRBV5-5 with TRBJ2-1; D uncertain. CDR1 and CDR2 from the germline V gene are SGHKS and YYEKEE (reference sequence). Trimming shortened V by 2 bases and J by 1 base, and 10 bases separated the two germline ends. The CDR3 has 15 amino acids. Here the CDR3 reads CASSLEHPSYNEQFF. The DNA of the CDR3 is TGTGCCAGCAGCTTAGAGCACCCTTCCTACAATGAGCAGTTCTTC.

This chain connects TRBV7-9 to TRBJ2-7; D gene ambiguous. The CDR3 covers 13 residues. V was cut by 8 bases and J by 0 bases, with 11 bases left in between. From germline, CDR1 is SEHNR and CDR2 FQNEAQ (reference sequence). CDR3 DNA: TGTGCCAGCGTGCCGCAACTCTCCTACGAGCAGTACTTC. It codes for CASVPQLSYEQYF.

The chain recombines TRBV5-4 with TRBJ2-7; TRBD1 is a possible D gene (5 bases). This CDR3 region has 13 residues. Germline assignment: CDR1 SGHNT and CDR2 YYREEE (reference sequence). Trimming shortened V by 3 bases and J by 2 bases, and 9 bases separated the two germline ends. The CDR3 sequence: CASSSTGTYEQYV. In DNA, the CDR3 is TGTGCCAGCAGCTCAACAGGTACCTACGAGCAGTACGTC.

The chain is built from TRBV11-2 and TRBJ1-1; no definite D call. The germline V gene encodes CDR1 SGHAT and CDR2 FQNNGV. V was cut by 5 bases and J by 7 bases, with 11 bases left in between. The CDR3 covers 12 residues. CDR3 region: CASSQRTGEAFF. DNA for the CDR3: TGTGCCAGCAGCCAACGAACGGGTGAAGCTTTCTTT.

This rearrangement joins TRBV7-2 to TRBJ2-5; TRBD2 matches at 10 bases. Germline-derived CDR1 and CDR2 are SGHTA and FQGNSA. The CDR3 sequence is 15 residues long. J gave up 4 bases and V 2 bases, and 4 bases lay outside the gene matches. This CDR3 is CASSLFASGRETQYF. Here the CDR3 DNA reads TGTGCCAGCAGCTTATTTGCTAGCGGGAGAGAGACCCAGTACTTC.

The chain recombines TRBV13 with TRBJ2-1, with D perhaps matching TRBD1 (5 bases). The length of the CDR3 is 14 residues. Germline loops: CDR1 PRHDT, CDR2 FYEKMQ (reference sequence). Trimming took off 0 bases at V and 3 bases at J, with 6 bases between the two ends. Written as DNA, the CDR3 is TGTGCCAGCAGCTTAGGCAGGGTCTACAATGAGCAGTTCTTC. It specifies CASSLGRVYNEQFF.

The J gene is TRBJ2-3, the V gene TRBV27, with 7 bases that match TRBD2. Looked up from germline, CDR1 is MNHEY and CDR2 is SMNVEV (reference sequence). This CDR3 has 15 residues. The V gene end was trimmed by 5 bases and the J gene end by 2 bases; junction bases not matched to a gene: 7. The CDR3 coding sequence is TGTGCCAGCAGTCCCCGGACTAGGTACACAGATACGCAGTATTTT. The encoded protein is CASSPRTRYTDTQYF.

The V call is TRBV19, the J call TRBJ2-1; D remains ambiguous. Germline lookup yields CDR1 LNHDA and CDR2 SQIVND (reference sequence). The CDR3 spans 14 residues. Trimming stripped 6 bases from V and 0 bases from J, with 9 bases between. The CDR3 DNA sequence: TGTGCCAGTAGCATTCTAGACTCCTACAATGAGCAGTTCTTC. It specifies CASSILDSYNEQFF.

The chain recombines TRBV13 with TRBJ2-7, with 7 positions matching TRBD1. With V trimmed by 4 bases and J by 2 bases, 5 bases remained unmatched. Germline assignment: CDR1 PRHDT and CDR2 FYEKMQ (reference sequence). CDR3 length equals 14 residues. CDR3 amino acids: CASSWTGSPYEQYF. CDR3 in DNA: TGTGCCAGCAGCTGGACAGGTTCCCCCTACGAGCAGTACTTC.

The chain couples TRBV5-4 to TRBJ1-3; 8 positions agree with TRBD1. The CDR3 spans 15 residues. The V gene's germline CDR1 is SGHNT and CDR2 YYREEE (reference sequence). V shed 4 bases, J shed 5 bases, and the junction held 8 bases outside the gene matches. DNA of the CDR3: TGTGCCAGCAGCGAGACAGGGGAGGTTAGAAACACCATATATTTT. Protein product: CASSETGEVRNTIYF.

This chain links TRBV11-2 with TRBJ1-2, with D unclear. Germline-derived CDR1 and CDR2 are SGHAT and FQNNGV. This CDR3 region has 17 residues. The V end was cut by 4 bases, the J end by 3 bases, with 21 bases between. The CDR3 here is CASSSEVIGGRDYGYTF. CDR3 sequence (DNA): TGTGCCAGCAGCTCAGAGGTTATCGGCGGGAGGGACTATGGCTACACCTTC.

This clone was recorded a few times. The CDR3 DNA is TGCGCCAGCAGCCAAGTGAACATGGGGGCCAACGTCCTGACTTTC. As protein: CASSQVNMGANVLTF. V usage is TRBV4-1 and J usage is TRBJ2-6; D gene ambiguous. The germline gives CDR1 MGHRA, CDR2 YSYEKL. Trimming removed 1 base at V and 4 bases at J, with 8 bases between. The CDR3 sequence is 15 residues long.

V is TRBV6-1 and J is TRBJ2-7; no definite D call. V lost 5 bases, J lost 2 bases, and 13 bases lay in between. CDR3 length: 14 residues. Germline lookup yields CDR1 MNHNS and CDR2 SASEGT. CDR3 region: CASSPSRSAYEQYF. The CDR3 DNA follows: TGTGCCAGCAGTCCTAGTCGGTCTGCCTACGAGCAGTACTTC.

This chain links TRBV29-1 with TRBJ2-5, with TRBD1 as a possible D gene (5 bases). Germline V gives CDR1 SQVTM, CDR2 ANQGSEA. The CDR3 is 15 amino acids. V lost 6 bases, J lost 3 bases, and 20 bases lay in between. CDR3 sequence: CSVENPLTEEETQYF. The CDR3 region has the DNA TGCAGCGTAGAGAACCCTTTGACAGAGGAAGAGACCCAGTACTTC.

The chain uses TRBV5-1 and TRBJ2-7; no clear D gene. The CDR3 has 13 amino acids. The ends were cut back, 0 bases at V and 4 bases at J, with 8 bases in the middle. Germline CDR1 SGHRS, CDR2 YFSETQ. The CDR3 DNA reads TGCGCCAGCAGCTTGGACTCAGCGTACGAGCAGTACTTC. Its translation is CASSLDSAYEQYF.

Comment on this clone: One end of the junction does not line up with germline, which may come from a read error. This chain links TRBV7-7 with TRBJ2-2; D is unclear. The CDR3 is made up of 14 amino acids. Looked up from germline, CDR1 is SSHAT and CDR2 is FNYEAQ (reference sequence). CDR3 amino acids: CASSPDTATGELFF. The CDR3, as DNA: TGTGCTAGCAGCCCCGACACAGCAACCGGGGAGCTGTTTTTT.

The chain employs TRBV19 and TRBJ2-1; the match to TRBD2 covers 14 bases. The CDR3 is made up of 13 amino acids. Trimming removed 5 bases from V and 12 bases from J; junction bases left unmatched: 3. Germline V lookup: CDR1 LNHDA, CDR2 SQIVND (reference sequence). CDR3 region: CASSPGTSGGQFF. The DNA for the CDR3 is TGTGCCAGTAGTCCCGGGACTAGCGGGGGGCAGTTCTTC.

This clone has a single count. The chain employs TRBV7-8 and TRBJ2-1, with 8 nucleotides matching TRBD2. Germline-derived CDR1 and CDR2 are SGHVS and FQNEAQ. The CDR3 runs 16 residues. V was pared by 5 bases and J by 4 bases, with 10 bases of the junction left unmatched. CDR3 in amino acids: CASSPLLAVIYNEQFF. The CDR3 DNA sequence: TGTGCCAGCAGCCCTCTACTAGCGGTAATATACAATGAGCAGTTCTTC. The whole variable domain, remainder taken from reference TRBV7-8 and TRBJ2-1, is GAGVSQSPRYKVAKRGQDVALRCDPISGHVSLFWYQQALGQGPEFLTYFQNEAQLDKSGLPSDRFFAERPEGSVSTLKIQRTQQEDSAVYLCASSPLLAVIYNEQFFGPGTRLTVL.

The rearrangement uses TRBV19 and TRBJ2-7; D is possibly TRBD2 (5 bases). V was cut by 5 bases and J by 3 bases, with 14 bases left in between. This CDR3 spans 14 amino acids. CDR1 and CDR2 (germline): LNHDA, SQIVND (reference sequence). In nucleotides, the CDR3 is TGTGCCAGTAGTCGTAGGACTGACAACTACGAGCAGTACTTC. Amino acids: CASSRRTDNYEQYF.

The CDR3 nucleotides read TGTGCCAGCAGTGGGGACAGCTATAATTCACCCCTCCACTTT. Translated: CASSGDSYNSPLHF. V is TRBV2 and J is TRBJ1-6, with 7 bases identical to TRBD1. Germline loops: CDR1 SNHLY, CDR2 FYNNEI. This CDR3 comprises 14 residues. V lost 4 bases, J lost 3 bases, and 0 bases stayed unmatched.

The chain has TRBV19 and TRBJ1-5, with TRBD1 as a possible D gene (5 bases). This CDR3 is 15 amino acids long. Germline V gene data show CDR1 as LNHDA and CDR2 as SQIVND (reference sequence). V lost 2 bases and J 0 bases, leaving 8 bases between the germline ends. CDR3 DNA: TGTGCCAGTAGTATATCCGGGGGTAGCAATCAGCCCCAGCATTTT. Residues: CASSISGGSNQPQHF.